This T cell receptor (beta chain) was sequenced during a study of blood T cells in healthy people across ages. General study findings and limits: Not knowing donor CMV status may have confounded expanded clonotype changes.

On this clonotype itself: Its matching antigen is unknown.

Alongside a J-beta primer mix, a sample-barcoded 5' primer served in a second PCR lasting about 7 to 12 cycles. A template-switch adaptor that had 12 random nucleotides put a tag on each cDNA molecule. TCRdb processed the 5' RACE reads anew with MiXCR; each CDR3 protein has one entry. The data show approximately 960,000 distinct CDR3 sequences, just under 30% seen once. These same data were also listed under a study on T cells of mothers and their children. From that paper: In this cohort, donors were three healthy Caucasian mothers plus their six children. The data showed no persistent microchimeric T cell clones.

Input material: blood. The origin of this receptor is a woman in her thirties or forties in good health.

The CDR3 nucleotides read TGTGCCAGCAGTTTATACGGGACAGGGGTTCATCAGCCCCAGCATTTT. It codes for CASSLYGTGVHQPQHF. The rearrangement uses TRBV27 and TRBJ1-5, with TRBD1 matching over 10 bases. CDR1 and CDR2 from the germline V gene are MNHEY and SMNVEV (reference sequence). J was trimmed by 5 bases and V by 1 base; bases with no gene match: 5. The CDR3 is 16 amino acids.